The 4 T cell receptor beta chains listed next were all sequenced from one sample in a study of CD8+ T cells in alopecia areata. RNA was extracted and reverse transcribed into cDNA as the sequencing template. Libraries were prepared by immunoSEQ multiplex PCR; TCRdb keeps only in-frame clonotypes and omits some of them. The sample records 150,000 or so clones, about 59% being singletons. Treatment indicated: oral pan-JAK inhibitor, 5-10 mg twice daily. Sequencing used CD8+ T cells sorted from blood, obtained at week 4, from a patient treated with tofacitinib. These receptor sequences come from a human donor with alopecia areata.

A remark on this clone: Other DNA sequences in this specimen translate into the identical CDR3. The CDR3 is CASSQDPEETQYF. The CDR3 nucleotides are TGCGCCAGCAGCCAAGATCCTGAAGAGACCCAGTACTTC. V usage is TRBV4-3 and J usage is TRBJ2-5; no clear D. The CDR3 is 13 amino acids. V was shortened by 0 bases and J by 3 bases, with 5 bases between the two germline ends. CDR1 and CDR2 from the germline V gene are LGHNA and YSLEER.

The chain combines TRBV29-1 with TRBJ1-1; D gene unclear. The CDR3 spans 11 residues. Trimming took off 7 bases at V and 5 bases at J, with 11 bases between the two ends. Germline lookup yields CDR1 SQVTM and CDR2 ANQGSEA. The DNA of the CDR3 is TGCAGCGGGATAAGTGGGACTGAAGCTTTCTTT. Its translation is CSGISGTEAFF.

The genes are TRBV11-1 and TRBJ2-2; 7 nucleotides align to TRBD1. The CDR3 extends over 14 amino acids. The V and J ends lost 3 bases and 4 bases, in that order; junction bases with no gene match: 2. Per the germline V gene, CDR1 is SGHAT and CDR2 is FQDESV (reference sequence). This CDR3 reads CASSFRDSTGELFF. CDR3 nucleotide sequence: TGTGCCAGCAGCTTCCGGGACAGCACCGGGGAGCTGTTTTTT.

This clone has a single count. The gene calls are TRBV30 and TRBJ2-1, with 15 bases aligning to TRBD2. After removal of 7 bases from V and 8 bases from J, the junction contained 9 bases not matched to a gene. The length of the CDR3 is 15 residues. Per the germline V gene, CDR1 is GTSNPN and CDR2 is SVGIG (reference sequence). The CDR3 DNA reads TGTGCCTCTGGGACTAGCGGGGGGCCCAGGGATGAGCAGTTCTTC. Amino acids: CASGTSGGPRDEQFF.